These 11 T cell receptor beta chains came from one sample sequenced in a study of shared clonotypes between healthy human individuals. The assay was immunoSEQ multiplex PCR, and TCRdb's table has in-frame clones only and misses some. The sample holds approximately 500,000 clones, roughly 80% seen once. Material for sequencing was PBMCs. The receptor source for this set is a woman in her thirties or forties in good health. Some clones in this sample may be carry-over from other donors' samples.

The chain is built from TRBV11-3 and TRBJ2-1, with a weak D call TRBD1 (6 bases). CDR3 length: 15 residues. The ends were cut back, 4 bases at V and 2 bases at J, with 12 bases in the middle. Germline CDR1 reads SGHNT; CDR2 reads YENEEA. The CDR3 loop is CASSSDSETYNEQFF. The CDR3 bases are TGTGCCAGCAGCTCGGACAGTGAAACCTACAATGAGCAGTTCTTC.

This clone was observed a single time. The rearrangement joins TRBV19 to TRBJ1-5, with D maybe TRBD1 (5 bases). The CDR3 spans 16 residues. V lost 5 bases, J lost 3 bases, and 17 bases lay in between. Germline lookup yields CDR1 LNHDA and CDR2 SQIVND (reference sequence). The CDR3 region is CASSSPPGTSNQPQHF. Here the CDR3 DNA reads TGTGCCAGTAGTTCACCGCCCGGGACCTCCAATCAGCCCCAGCATTTT.

The chain uses TRBV11-2 and TRBJ2-3; 8 positions match TRBD2. Germline CDR1 and CDR2: SGHAT and FQNNGV. The CDR3 consists of 15 residues. Germline trimming cut 1 base from V and 4 bases from J; bases unmatched to any gene: 4. In nucleotides, the CDR3 is TGTGCCAGCAGCTTAGGGCCAGCGGGAGCAGATACGCAGTATTTT. Protein: CASSLGPAGADTQYF.

The CDR3 nucleotides are TGTGCCAGCAGTTTACGGACAGGGGATCAGCCCCAGCATTTT. Amino acid sequence: CASSLRTGDQPQHF. V usage is TRBV28 and J usage is TRBJ1-5; 9 nucleotides agree with TRBD1. V lost 2 bases and J lost 5; bases outside the gene matches: 1. The CDR3 spans 14 residues. CDR1 and CDR2 (germline): MDHEN, SYDVKM.

The rearrangement uses TRBV10-3 and TRBJ1-1, with D maybe TRBD1 (5 bases). This CDR3 is built from 15 residues. V gave up 10 bases and J gave up 4 bases, with 22 bases separating them. From germline, CDR1 is ENHRY and CDR2 SYGVKD. The CDR3 DNA sequence: TGTGCCACCCACCCGAGTCCAGGGCTTGGCACTGAAGCTTTCTTT. This sequence encodes CATHPSPGLGTEAFF.

The chain has TRBV28 and TRBJ2-2, with no clear D. Germline V gives CDR1 MDHEN, CDR2 SYDVKM. Trimming cost V 3 bases and J 4 bases, with 9 bases left between them. The CDR3 totals 14 residues. CDR3: CASSLMATTGELFF. For the CDR3, the DNA is TGTGCCAGCAGTTTGATGGCGACCACCGGGGAGCTGTTTTTT.

This clone turned up a few times. The chain links TRBV30 to TRBJ2-3; unclear D gene. Trimming shortened V by 2 bases and J by 1 base, and 7 bases separated the two germline ends. CDR1 and CDR2 from the germline V gene are GTSNPN and SVGIG (reference sequence). CDR3 length: 13 amino acids. The CDR3 DNA reads as TGTGCCTGGAGTTTCGACGGCACAGATACGCAGTATTTT. Its translation: CAWSFDGTDTQYF.

This rearrangement joins TRBV6-1 to TRBJ1-3; D remains unclear. Trimming cost V 6 bases and J 0 bases, with 12 bases left between them. CDR1 is MNHNS and CDR2 is SASEGT in the germline V gene. This CDR3 has 15 amino acids. The CDR3 spells CASSTTVSSGNTIYF. CDR3 bases: TGTGCCAGCAGCACTACCGTAAGCTCTGGAAACACCATATATTTT.

Regarding this clone: A single base is all that separates this from a far larger clone, so a read error is likely. Within the sample, other DNA sequences also encode this same CDR3. CDR3: CASSIVGQVYGYTF. CDR3 DNA sequence: TGTGCCAGTAGTATAGTTGGACAGGTCTATGGCTACACCTTT. The chain employs TRBV19 and TRBJ1-2; 7 bases are shared with TRBD1. This CDR3 has 14 amino acids. The V gene's germline CDR1 is LNHDA and CDR2 SQIVND (reference sequence). The full variable domain, completed using reference TRBV19 and TRBJ1-2, is DGGITQSPKYLFRKEGQNVTLSCEQNLNHDAMYWYRQDPGQGLRLIYYSQIVNDFQKGDIAEGYSVSREKKESFPLTVTSAQKNPTAFYLCASSIVGQVYGYTFGSGTRLTVV.

The rearrangement links TRBV7-2 to TRBJ2-7, with TRBD2 identical over 10 bases. This CDR3 is 16 amino acids long. V trimming: 4 bases; J trimming: 2 bases; junction bases outside the gene matches: 8. Germline V CDR1 and CDR2: SGHTA, FQGNSA. The CDR3 sequence: CASSSGASGSPYEQYF. The CDR3 DNA reads as TGTGCCAGCAGCTCCGGGGCTAGCGGGAGCCCCTACGAGCAGTACTTC.

This clone has ten or more counts. This chain links TRBV6-4 with TRBJ2-2, with TRBD2 identical over 14 bases. The germline V gene encodes CDR1 MRHNA and CDR2 SNTAGT. The CDR3 spans 18 residues. V shed 3 bases, J shed 4 bases, and the junction held 7 bases outside the gene matches. The CDR3 DNA reads TGTGCCAGCAGTGAGGGGACTAGCGGGAGTCAGGCCACCGGGGAGCTGTTTTTT. It translates to CASSEGTSGSQATGELFF.